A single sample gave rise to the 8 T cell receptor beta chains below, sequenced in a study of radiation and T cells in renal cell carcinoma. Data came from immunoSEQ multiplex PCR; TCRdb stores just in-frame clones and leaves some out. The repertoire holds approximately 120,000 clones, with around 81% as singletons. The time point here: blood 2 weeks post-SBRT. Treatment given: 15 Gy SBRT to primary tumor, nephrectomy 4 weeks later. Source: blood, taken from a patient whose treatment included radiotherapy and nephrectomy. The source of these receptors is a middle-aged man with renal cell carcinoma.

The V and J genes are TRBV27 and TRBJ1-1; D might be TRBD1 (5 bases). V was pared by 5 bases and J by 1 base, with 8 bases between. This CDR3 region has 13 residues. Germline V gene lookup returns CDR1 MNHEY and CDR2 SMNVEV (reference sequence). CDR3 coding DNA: TGTGCCAGCAGTATGACAGAGAACACTGAAGCTTTCTTT. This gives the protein CASSMTENTEAFF.

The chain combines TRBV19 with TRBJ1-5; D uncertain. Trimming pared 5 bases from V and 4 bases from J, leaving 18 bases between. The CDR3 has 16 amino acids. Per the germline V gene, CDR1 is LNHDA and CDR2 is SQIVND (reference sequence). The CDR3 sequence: CASSARRELLNQPQHF. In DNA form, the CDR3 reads TGTGCCAGTAGTGCCCGGCGGGAGCTGCTTAATCAGCCCCAGCATTTT.

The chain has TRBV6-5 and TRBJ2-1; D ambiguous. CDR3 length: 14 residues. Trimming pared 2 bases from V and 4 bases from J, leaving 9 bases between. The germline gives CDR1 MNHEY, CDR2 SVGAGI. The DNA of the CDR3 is TGTGCCAGCAGTTACGCCCAGCCTTACAATGAGCAGTTCTTC. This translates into CASSYAQPYNEQFF.

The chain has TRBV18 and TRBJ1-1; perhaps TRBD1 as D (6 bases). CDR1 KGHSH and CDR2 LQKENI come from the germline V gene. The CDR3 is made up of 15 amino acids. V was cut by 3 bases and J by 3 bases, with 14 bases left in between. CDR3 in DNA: TGTGCCAGCTCACCCATGGGGGCGTTGGACACTGAAGCTTTCTTT. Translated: CASSPMGALDTEAFF.

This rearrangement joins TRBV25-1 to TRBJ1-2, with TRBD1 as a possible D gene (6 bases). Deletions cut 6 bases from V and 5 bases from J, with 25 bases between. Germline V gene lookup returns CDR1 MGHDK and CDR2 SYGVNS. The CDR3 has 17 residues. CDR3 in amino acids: CASRGGLSRGIGYGYTF. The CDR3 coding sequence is TGTGCCAGCAGAGGCGGTCTAAGCAGGGGAATTGGGTATGGCTACACCTTC.

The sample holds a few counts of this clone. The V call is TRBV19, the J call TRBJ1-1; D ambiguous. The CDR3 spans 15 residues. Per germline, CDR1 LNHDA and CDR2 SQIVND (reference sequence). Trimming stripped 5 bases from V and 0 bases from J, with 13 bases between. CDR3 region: CASSYQPAMNTEAFF. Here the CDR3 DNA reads TGTGCCAGTAGTTATCAGCCGGCCATGAACACTGAAGCTTTCTTT.

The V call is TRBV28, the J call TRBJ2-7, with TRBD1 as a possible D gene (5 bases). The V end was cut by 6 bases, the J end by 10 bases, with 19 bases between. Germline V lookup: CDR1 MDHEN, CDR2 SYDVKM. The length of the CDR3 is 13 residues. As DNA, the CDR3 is TGTGCCAGCAGCCCCCGGACATATGATACCCAGTACTTC. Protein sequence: CASSPRTYDTQYF.

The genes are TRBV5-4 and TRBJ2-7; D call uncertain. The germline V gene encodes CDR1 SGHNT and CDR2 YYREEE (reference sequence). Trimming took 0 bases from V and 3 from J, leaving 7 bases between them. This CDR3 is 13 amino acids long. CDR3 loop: CASSLGQNYEQYF. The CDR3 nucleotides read TGTGCCAGCAGCTTGGGACAAAACTACGAGCAGTACTTC.